These 15 T cell receptor beta chains were all obtained from the same sample, sequenced in a study of human T cells and chemical hapten exposure. Described time point: patch test 2, 6 weeks after DPC sensitization. Indicated treatment: therapeutic diphenylcyclopropenone sensitization with weekly scalp DPC. MiXCR was run by TCRdb on the RACE reads, yielding one entry per CDR3 protein. The sample lists over 100,000 distinct CDR3 sequences, about a tenth seen once, with approximately 2.8% in the top ten. The material sequenced was whole blood, taken in connection with sensitization to the hapten diphenylcyclopropenone (DPC). The source of these receptors is a woman in her thirties or forties with alopecia areata. Some clones in this sample may be carry-over from other donors' samples.

The rearrangement uses TRBV29-1 and TRBJ2-7; tentative D call: TRBD2 (6 bases). Germline lookup yields CDR1 SQVTM and CDR2 ANQGSEA. This CDR3 has 12 amino acids. V was clipped by 6 bases and J by 4 bases, with 13 bases between them. This CDR3 is CSVAGLSYEQYF. CDR3 sequence (DNA): TGCAGCGTCGCGGGACTCTCATACGAGCAGTACTTC.

This clonotype appeared many times. This chain joins TRBV6-1 and TRBJ1-1; 10 bases match TRBD1. The CDR3 length is 14 residues. Germline CDR1 MNHNS, CDR2 SASEGT. V lost 4 bases and J lost 5; bases outside the gene matches: 4. CDR3 sequence (DNA): TGTGCCAGCAGTGGTAGGGACAGGGGAACTGAAGCTTTCTTT. Encoded protein: CASSGRDRGTEAFF.

This chain connects TRBV6-6 to TRBJ1-5, with D uncertain. The V end was cut by 2 bases, the J end by 13 bases, with 9 bases between. Germline loops: CDR1 MNHNY, CDR2 SVGAGI (reference sequence). The CDR3 has 11 residues. The CDR3 loop reads CASSYKDVQHF. In DNA, the CDR3 is TGTGCCAGCAGTTACAAAGACGTACAGCATTTT.

This clonotype was seen many times. The V gene is TRBV7-6, the J gene TRBJ2-1, with TRBD1 matching over 8 bases. Germline-derived CDR1 and CDR2 are SGHVS and FNYEAQ. V shed 7 bases, J shed 6 bases, and the junction held 8 bases outside the gene matches. This CDR3 has 14 residues. This CDR3 is CASNPDRASNEQFF. CDR3 in DNA: TGTGCCAGCAACCCGGACAGGGCCAGCAATGAGCAGTTCTTC.

This clonotype has a count of ten or more. The genes are TRBV28 and TRBJ2-5; no firm D call. Between the trimmed V and J ends, which lost 8 bases and 4 bases, there was a span of 14 bases. The CDR3 loop spans 13 amino acids. CDR1 is MDHEN, CDR2 SYDVKM, per germline. CDR3 DNA sequence: TGTGCCAGCTGCTCGGTAAATAGAGAGACCCAGTACTTC. Its protein product is CASCSVNRETQYF.

This chain uses TRBV9 with TRBJ1-4, with D tentatively TRBD1 (5 bases). This CDR3 is 14 amino acids long. Germline loops: CDR1 SGDLS, CDR2 YYNGEE. V dropped 3 bases and J dropped 6 bases, with 12 bases sitting between them. Here the CDR3 DNA reads TGTGCCAGCAGCGCTATCGGGGGGGATGAAAAACTGTTTTTT. Its translation: CASSAIGGDEKLFF.

This clonotype has just a few counts. J is TRBJ2-5 and V is TRBV11-2; D is perhaps TRBD1 (5 bases). In germline, CDR1 is SGHAT, CDR2 FQNNGV. Trimming removed 4 bases at V and 3 bases at J, with 15 bases between. There are 15 residues in the CDR3. The CDR3 DNA sequence: TGTGCCAGCAGCTCATATCAGGGTAGGGAAGAGACCCAGTACTTC. This gives the protein CASSSYQGREETQYF.

The chain employs TRBV27 and TRBJ1-6, with D perhaps TRBD1 (6 bases). The germline gives CDR1 MNHEY, CDR2 SMNVEV (reference sequence). The CDR3 extends over 15 amino acids. With 1 base removed from V and 10 bases from J, the gap between germline ends came to 14 bases. This CDR3 reads CASSLLGGAESPLHF. The DNA of the CDR3 is TGTGCCAGCAGTTTATTAGGGGGGGCGGAGTCACCCCTCCACTTT.

The CDR3 nucleotides are TGCGCCAGCAGCCAGACCAGGAGCTTCTACAATGAGCAGTTCTTC. Encoded protein: CASSQTRSFYNEQFF. The V and J genes are TRBV4-3 and TRBJ2-1; no definite D call. The germline CDR1 and CDR2 sequences are LGHNA and YSLEER. Trimming cost V 3 bases and J 3 bases, with 12 bases left between them. This CDR3 is built from 15 residues.

This clonotype occurred many times. V usage is TRBV12-3 or TRBV12-4 and J usage is TRBJ2-7, with D possibly being TRBD2 (6 bases). The CDR3 consists of 13 residues. V lost 3 bases to trimming and J lost 6 bases, with 12 bases between them. CDR3 in DNA: TGTGCCAGCAGTTTGAGCAACGGGGGCGAGCAGTACTTC. Residues: CASSLSNGGEQYF.

This clonotype was counted ten times or more. The gene calls are TRBV5-4 and TRBJ2-2; 8 bases match TRBD1. J was trimmed by 0 bases and V by 5 bases; bases with no gene match: 6. This CDR3 is 16 amino acids long. Germline V gene sequence: CDR1 SGHNT, CDR2 YYREEE (reference sequence). The CDR3 here is CASSHTGGSNTGELFF. Written as DNA, the CDR3 is TGTGCCAGCAGTCATACAGGGGGTTCGAACACCGGGGAGCTGTTTTTT.

V usage is TRBV7-6 and J usage is TRBJ2-1, with 8 bases identical to TRBD1. This CDR3 is built from 16 residues. V lost 2 bases to trimming and J lost 6 bases; unmatched junction nucleotides: 9. Germline-derived CDR1 and CDR2 are SGHVS and FNYEAQ. CDR3 in amino acids: CASSLWGGQGGNEQFF. The CDR3 DNA follows: TGTGCCAGCAGCTTATGGGGTGGACAGGGTGGCAATGAGCAGTTCTTC.

This sequence joins TRBV4-3 and TRBJ2-1; 11 bases align to TRBD2. The CDR3 covers 15 residues. J lost 8 bases, V lost 6 bases, and 9 bases had no gene match. The germline V gene encodes CDR1 LGHNA and CDR2 YSLEER. In DNA, the CDR3 is TGCGCCAGCAGAACCACTAGCGGGGGTTTCGATGAGCAGTTCTTC. It translates to CASRTTSGGFDEQFF.

This clonotype was counted a few times. The rearrangement links TRBV9 to TRBJ2-7, with a tentative D call TRBD1 (5 bases). CDR1 is SGDLS and CDR2 is YYNGEE in the germline V gene. V was cut by 3 bases and J by 3 bases, with 10 bases left in between. This CDR3 is 13 amino acids long. The chain's CDR3 is CASSATVIYEQYF. In nucleotides, the CDR3 is TGTGCCAGCAGCGCGACAGTCATCTACGAGCAGTACTTC.

This clonotype was seen more than once but under ten times. The chain has TRBV18 and TRBJ2-7, with 8 bases lining up with TRBD1. The germline CDR1 and CDR2 sequences are KGHSH and LQKENI. The CDR3 is made up of 14 amino acids. The junction had 5 bases not matched to a gene; V was cut back by 2 bases and J by 5 bases. The CDR3, as DNA: TGTGCCAGCTCACCAGACAGGGGTTCCCACGAGCAGTACTTC. It translates to CASSPDRGSHEQYF.